These T cell receptor beta chains were read from a single sample in a study of human T cells and chemical hapten exposure. TCRdb independently ran MiXCR on the RACE reads; one entry per CDR3 protein. The repertoire holds some 340,000 distinct CDR3 sequences, around 7% seen once, with roughly 7.9% in the top ten. The material was whole blood, obtained in connection with sensitization to the hapten diphenylcyclopropenone (DPC). The receptor source for this set is a woman in her late teens or twenties with alopecia areata. Some clones in this sample may be carry-over from other donors' samples. Each CDR3 is given with its conserved first and last residue. A D gene is named only where the DNA matches it firmly. A clone size is listed for some rows: how often the clone was seen (once, few, many), or a class if it is expanded.

>TRBV5-1|NA|NA|TRBJ1-6|17
CASSLEGRPRGNSPLHF
TGCGCCAGCAGCTTGGAGGGCCGCCCAAGGGGTAATTCACCCCTCCACTTT
>TRBV5-6|NA|many|TRBJ2-2|11
CASSFLRELFF
TGTGCCAGCAGCTTCCTCCGGGAGCTGTTTTTT
>TRBV7-9|NA|few|TRBJ1-1|14
CATRPIEPNSEAFF
TGTGCCACCCGACCGATCGAACCAAACAGTGAAGCTTTCTTT
>TRBV3-1|NA|many|TRBJ2-3|14
CASSQEGSTDTQYF
TGTGCCAGCAGCCAGGAGGGTAGCACAGATACGCAGTATTTT
>TRBV2|NA|NA|TRBJ2-3|15
CASSEARRAPHTQYF
TGTGCCAGCAGTGAAGCTAGGCGCGCCCCGCATACGCAGTATTTT
>TRBV7-2|NA|NA|TRBJ1-2|13
CASSPRVGDGYTF
TGTGCCAGCAGCCCCCGTGTGGGGGACGGCTACACCTTC
>TRBV6-5|TRBD1|NA|TRBJ1-2|15
CASSYGTASNYGYTF
TGTGCCAGCAGCTACGGGACAGCGTCAAACTATGGCTACACCTTC
>TRBV23-1|TRBD1|NA|TRBJ2-1|16
CASSQSDRDSYNEQFF
TGCGCCAGCAGTCAATCGGACAGGGATTCCTACAATGAGCAGTTCTTC
>TRBV20-1|TRBD1|few|TRBJ2-3|15
CSARGPGQGVDTQYF
TGCAGTGCTAGAGGACCGGGACAGGGTGTAGATACGCAGTATTTT
>TRBV19|NA|few|TRBJ2-1|15
CASSIRADRTNEQFF
TGTGCCAGTAGTATTCGGGCAGACAGGACCAATGAGCAGTTCTTC
>TRBV11-2|NA|NA|TRBJ1-2|14
CASSLVAPDYGYTF
TGTGCCAGCAGCTTAGTGGCACCGGACTATGGCTACACCTTC
>TRBV6-5|NA|many|TRBJ2-1|13
CASRNGGNNEQFF
TGTGCCAGCAGGAACGGGGGTAACAATGAGCAGTTCTTC
>TRBV6-4|TRBD2|many|TRBJ2-1|15
CASSPEGTTYNEQFF
TGTGCCAGCAGTCCCGAGGGGACTACCTACAATGAGCAGTTCTTC
>TRBV5-1|NA|NA|TRBJ2-3|13
CASKAEGSHTQYF
TGCGCCAGCAAAGCTGAAGGGAGTCATACGCAGTATTTT
>TRBV12-3/TRBV12-4|NA|NA|TRBJ2-7|13
CASRGGQTYEQYF
TGTGCCAGCAGGGGCGGACAGACCTACGAGCAGTACTTC
>TRBV12-3/TRBV12-4|TRBD1|many|TRBJ2-1|15
CASSLAGQGGNEQFF
TGTGCCAGCAGTTTAGCAGGACAGGGGGGGAATGAGCAGTTCTTC
>TRBV20-1|TRBD2|NA|TRBJ2-3|17
CSAGDPSSGLSTDTQYF
TGCAGTGCTGGGGATCCGTCTAGCGGCTTGAGCACAGATACGCAGTATTTT
>TRBV7-2|TRBD1|few|TRBJ1-5|15
CASSLLLTGHQPQHF
TGTGCCAGCAGCTTACTTTTGACAGGGCATCAGCCCCAGCATTTT
>TRBV7-2|TRBD1|few|TRBJ1-4|15
CASSSQQGTNEKLFF
TGTGCCAGCAGCTCCCAACAGGGGACTAATGAAAAACTGTTTTTT
>TRBV18|TRBD1|many|TRBJ1-1|14
CASSPLLTGRGAFF
TGTGCCAGCTCACCTCTCCTGACAGGGCGAGGGGCTTTCTTT
>TRBV5-1|NA|NA|TRBJ1-1|15
CASSLEVRGSTEAFF
TGCGCCAGCAGCTTGGAGGTCAGGGGTAGCACTGAAGCTTTCTTT
>TRBV12-3/TRBV12-4|NA|NA|TRBJ2-2|15
CASSFLPGGTGELFF
TGTGCCAGCAGTTTTCTCCCAGGCGGCACCGGGGAGCTGTTTTTT